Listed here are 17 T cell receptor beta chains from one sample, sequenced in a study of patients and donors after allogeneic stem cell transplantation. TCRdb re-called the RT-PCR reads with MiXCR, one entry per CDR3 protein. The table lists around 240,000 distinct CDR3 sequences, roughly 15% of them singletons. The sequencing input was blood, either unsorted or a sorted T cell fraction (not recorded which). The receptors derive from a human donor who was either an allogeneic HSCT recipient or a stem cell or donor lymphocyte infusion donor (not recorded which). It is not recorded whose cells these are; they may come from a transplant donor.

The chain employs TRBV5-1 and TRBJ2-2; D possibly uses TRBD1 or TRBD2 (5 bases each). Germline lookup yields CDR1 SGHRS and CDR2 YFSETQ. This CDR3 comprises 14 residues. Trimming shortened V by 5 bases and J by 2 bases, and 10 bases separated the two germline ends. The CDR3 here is CASRSGTNTGELFF. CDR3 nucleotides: TGCGCCAGCAGGTCCGGGACCAACACCGGGGAGCTGTTTTTT.

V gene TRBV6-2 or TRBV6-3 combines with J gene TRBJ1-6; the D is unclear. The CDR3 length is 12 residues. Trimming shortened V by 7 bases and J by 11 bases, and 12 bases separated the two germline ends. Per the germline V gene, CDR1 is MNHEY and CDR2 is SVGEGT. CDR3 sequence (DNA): TGTGCCAGCAACCAAGGAGGTACACCCCTCCACTTT. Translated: CASNQGGTPLHF.

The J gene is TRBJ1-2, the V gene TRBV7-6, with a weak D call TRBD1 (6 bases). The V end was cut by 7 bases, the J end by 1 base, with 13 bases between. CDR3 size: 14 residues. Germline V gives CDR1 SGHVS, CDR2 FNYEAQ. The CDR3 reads CASTPGVGNYGYTF. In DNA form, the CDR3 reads TGTGCCAGCACTCCAGGGGTCGGTAACTATGGCTACACCTTC.

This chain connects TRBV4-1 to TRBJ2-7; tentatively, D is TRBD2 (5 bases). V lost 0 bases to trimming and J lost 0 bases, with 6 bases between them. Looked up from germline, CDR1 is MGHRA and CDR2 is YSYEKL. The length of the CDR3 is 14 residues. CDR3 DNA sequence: TGCGCCAGCAGCCAAGAGCGGGCCTCCTACGAGCAGTACTTC. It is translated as CASSQERASYEQYF.

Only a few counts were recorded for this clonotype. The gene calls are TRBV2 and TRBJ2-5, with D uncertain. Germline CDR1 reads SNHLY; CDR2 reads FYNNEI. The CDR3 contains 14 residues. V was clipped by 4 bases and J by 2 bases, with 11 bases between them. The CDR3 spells CASSVGRLQETQYF. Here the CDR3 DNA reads TGTGCCAGCAGTGTAGGGCGACTGCAAGAGACCCAGTACTTC.

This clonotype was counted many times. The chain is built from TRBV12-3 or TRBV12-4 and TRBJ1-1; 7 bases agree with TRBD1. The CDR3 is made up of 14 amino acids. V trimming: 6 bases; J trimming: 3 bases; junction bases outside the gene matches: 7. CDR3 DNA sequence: TGTGCCAGCAGCCCGACAGGGTTGGACACTGAAGCTTTCTTT. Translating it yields CASSPTGLDTEAFF.

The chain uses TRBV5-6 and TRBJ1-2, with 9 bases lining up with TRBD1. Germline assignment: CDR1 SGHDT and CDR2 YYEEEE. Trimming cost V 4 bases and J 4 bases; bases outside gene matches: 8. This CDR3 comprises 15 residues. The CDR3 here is CASSLPGQGLYGYTF. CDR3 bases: TGTGCCAGCAGCCTACCGGGACAGGGACTCTATGGCTACACCTTC.

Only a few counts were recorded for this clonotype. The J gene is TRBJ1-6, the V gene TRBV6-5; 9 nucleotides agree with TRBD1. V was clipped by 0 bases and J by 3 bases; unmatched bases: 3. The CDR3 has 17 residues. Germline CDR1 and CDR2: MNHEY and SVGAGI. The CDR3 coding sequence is TGTGCCAGCAGTTACTCGAAGGACAGGGGCTATAATTCACCCCTCCACTTT. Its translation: CASSYSKDRGYNSPLHF.

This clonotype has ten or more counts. The CDR3 spells CASSQGRATNYGYTF. The DNA of the CDR3 is TGCGCCAGCAGCCAAGGGAGGGCAACAAACTATGGCTACACCTTC. The chain couples TRBV4-3 to TRBJ1-2; D gene ambiguous. From germline, CDR1 is LGHNA and CDR2 YSLEER. The CDR3 has 15 amino acids. V was cut by 1 base and J by 2 bases, with 11 bases left in between.

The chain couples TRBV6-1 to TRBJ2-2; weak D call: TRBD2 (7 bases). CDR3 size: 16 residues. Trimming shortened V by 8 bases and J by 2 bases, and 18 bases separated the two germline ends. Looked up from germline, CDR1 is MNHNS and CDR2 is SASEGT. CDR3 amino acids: CASAKGGAFNTGELFF. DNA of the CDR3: TGTGCCAGCGCAAAAGGGGGGGCCTTTAACACCGGGGAGCTGTTTTTT.

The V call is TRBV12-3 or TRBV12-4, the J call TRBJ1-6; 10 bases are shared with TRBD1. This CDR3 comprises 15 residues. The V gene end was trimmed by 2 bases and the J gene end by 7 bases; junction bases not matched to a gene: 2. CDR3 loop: CASSLMDRGNSPLHF. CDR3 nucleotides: TGTGCCAGCAGTTTAATGGACAGGGGGAATTCACCCCTCCACTTT.

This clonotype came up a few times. In DNA form, the CDR3 reads TGTGCCAGCAGCTTAGATATAGGGAATCAGCCCCAGCATTTT. This sequence encodes CASSLDIGNQPQHF. J is TRBJ1-5 and V is TRBV7-3; D call uncertain. CDR3 length: 14 amino acids. Trimming removed 2 bases at V and 4 bases at J, with 9 bases between. From germline, CDR1 is SGHTA and CDR2 FQGTGA.

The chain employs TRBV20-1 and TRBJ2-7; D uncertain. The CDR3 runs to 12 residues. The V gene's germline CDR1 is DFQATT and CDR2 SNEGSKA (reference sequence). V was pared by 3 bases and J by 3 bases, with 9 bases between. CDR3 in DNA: TGCAGTGCTAGCCTGGGAAACTACGAGCAGTACTTC. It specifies CSASLGNYEQYF.

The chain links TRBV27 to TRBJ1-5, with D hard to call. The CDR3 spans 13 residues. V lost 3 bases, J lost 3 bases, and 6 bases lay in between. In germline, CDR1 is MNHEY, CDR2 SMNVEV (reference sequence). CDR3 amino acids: CASSLGYNQPQHF. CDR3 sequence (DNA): TGTGCCAGCAGTTTGGGTTACAATCAGCCCCAGCATTTT.

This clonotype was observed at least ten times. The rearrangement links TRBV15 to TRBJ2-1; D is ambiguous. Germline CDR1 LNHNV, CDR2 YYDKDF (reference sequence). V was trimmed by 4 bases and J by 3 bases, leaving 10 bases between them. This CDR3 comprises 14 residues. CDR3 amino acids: CATSKKLNYNEQFF. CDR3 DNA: TGTGCCACCAGCAAAAAGCTTAACTACAATGAGCAGTTCTTC.

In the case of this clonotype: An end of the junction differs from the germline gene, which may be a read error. Here the CDR3 reads CASSRTRGGGYYEQFF. In nucleotides, the CDR3 is TGTGCCAGCAGCCGGACTCGGGGCGGGGGCTACTATGAGCAGTTCTTC. The rearrangement joins TRBV3-1 to TRBJ2-1; D possibly corresponds to TRBD2 (7 bases). There are 16 residues in the CDR3. Germline CDR1 LGHDT, CDR2 YNNKEL (reference sequence).

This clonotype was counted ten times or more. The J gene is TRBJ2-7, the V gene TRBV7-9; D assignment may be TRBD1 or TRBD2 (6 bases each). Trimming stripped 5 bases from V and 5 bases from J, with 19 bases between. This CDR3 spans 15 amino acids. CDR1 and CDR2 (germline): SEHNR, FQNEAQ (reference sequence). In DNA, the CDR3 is TGTGCCAGCAGCCCCCATCTTGGGGGGCGGGACGAGCAGTACTTC. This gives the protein CASSPHLGGRDEQYF.